The 15 T cell receptor beta chains in this list originate from one sample, sequenced in a study of cytomegalovirus exposure and HLA in healthy donors (dated 2017 in TCRdb). Library construction relied on the immunoSEQ multiplex PCR assay. The multiplex PCR relied on a mix of 60 forward primers for TCR Vbeta segments and 13 reverse primers for TCR Jbeta segments. TCRdb mirrors the immuneACCESS table, restricted to in-frame sequences. Some clones are absent from its copies; in checked studies, under half trace to an unresolved V gene, and the reason for the others is unknown. The sample data list 110,000 to 150,000 clones, and almost 80% of these were observed just once. 1.5% to 2% of the sample lies in the top ten. The sequenced sample consisted of PBMCs. The source of these receptors is a woman in her 30s in good health and CMV-seronegative.

The chain uses TRBV10-3 and TRBJ1-1, with 7 positions matching TRBD1. Germline loops: CDR1 ENHRY, CDR2 SYGVKD. Trimming at V came to 4 bases and at J to 3 bases, leaving 2 bases not matched to a gene. The CDR3 has 13 residues. CDR3 in DNA: TGTGCCATCAGTGGCAGGGGGTACACTGAAGCTTTCTTT. Its protein is CAISGRGYTEAFF.

Details on this clone: Other DNA variants within this sample encode the same CDR3. The genes are TRBV2 and TRBJ2-2; tentatively, D is TRBD2 (5 bases). The germline V and J ends were trimmed by 7 bases and 5 bases, with 8 bases remaining between them. Germline V gives CDR1 SNHLY, CDR2 FYNNEI. This CDR3 region has 12 residues. Here the CDR3 DNA reads TGTGCCAGCATGGAGGTAACCGGGGAGCTGTTTTTT. Residues: CASMEVTGELFF. Based on the CDR3 plus reference TRBV2 and TRBJ2-2, the full variable domain is EPEVTQTPSHQVTQMGQEVILRCVPISNHLYFYWYRQILGQKVEFLVSFYNNEISEKSEIFDDQFSVERPDGSNFTLKIRSTKLEDSAMYFCASMEVTGELFFGEGSRLTVL.

This chain links TRBV5-1 with TRBJ1-1; D unclear. Trimming cost V 5 bases and J 0 bases, with 11 bases left between them. The CDR3 length is 14 residues. Per the germline V gene, CDR1 is SGHRS and CDR2 is YFSETQ. The CDR3 loop reads CASRGDTLNTEAFF. Written as DNA, the CDR3 is TGCGCCAGCAGGGGAGACACGTTGAACACTGAAGCTTTCTTT.

The chain uses TRBV6-1 and TRBJ1-2; tentatively, D is TRBD1 (6 bases). The CDR3 runs to 13 residues. The V end was cut by 1 base, the J end by 3 bases, with 6 bases between. Germline CDR1 is MNHNS and CDR2 is SASEGT. DNA for the CDR3: TGTGCCAGCAGTGAAGGACAGGACTATGGCTACACCTTC. Encoded protein: CASSEGQDYGYTF.

The chain recombines TRBV7-9 with TRBJ1-2; maybe TRBD1 (5 bases). In germline, CDR1 is SEHNR, CDR2 FQNEAQ (reference sequence). V was trimmed by 4 bases and J by 4 bases, leaving 13 bases between them. CDR3 length: 14 residues. Here the CDR3 reads CASSSSPGRYGYTF. The CDR3 DNA sequence: TGTGCCAGCAGCTCCTCTCCAGGGCGCTATGGCTACACCTTC.

The CDR3 DNA is TGCGCCAGCAGCCCGTCGACAGGACTCAATGAAAAACTGTTTTTT. Amino acid sequence: CASSPSTGLNEKLFF. The chain uses TRBV5-1 and TRBJ1-4; possibly TRBD1 for D (6 bases). The ends were cut back, 4 bases at V and 5 bases at J, with 15 bases in the middle. Germline V lookup: CDR1 SGHRS, CDR2 YFSETQ. The CDR3 runs 15 residues.

The chain recombines TRBV27 with TRBJ1-4; D remains ambiguous. The CDR3 consists of 14 residues. The V and J ends lost 1 base and 6 bases respectively, with 9 bases between them. Germline CDR1 and CDR2: MNHEY and SMNVEV (reference sequence). As DNA, the CDR3 is TGTGCCAGCAGTTTATTGGGGAGGGATGAAAAACTGTTTTTT. Translating it yields CASSLLGRDEKLFF. The full variable domain, completed using reference TRBV27 and TRBJ1-4, is EAQVTQNPRYLITVTGKKLTVTCSQNMNHEYMSWYRQDPGLGLRQIYYSMNVEVTDKGDVPEGYKVSRKEKRNFPLILESPSPNQTSLYFCASSLLGRDEKLFFGSGTQLSVL.

The chain uses TRBV5-1 and TRBJ1-2, with TRBD1 identical over 7 bases. CDR1 and CDR2 from the germline V gene are SGHRS and YFSETQ. CDR3 length: 16 amino acids. Germline trimming cut 0 bases from V and 1 base from J; bases unmatched to any gene: 6. CDR3 sequence reads: CASSLATGPINYGYTF. In DNA, the CDR3 is TGCGCCAGCAGCTTGGCGACAGGGCCGATTAACTATGGCTACACCTTC.

In the case of this clone: Other DNA sequences of this sample code for an identical CDR3. J is TRBJ1-2 and V is TRBV6-6; D is possibly TRBD1 (5 bases). V dropped 7 bases and J dropped 8 bases, with 14 bases sitting between them. Germline values: CDR1 MNHNY, CDR2 SVGAGI (reference sequence). The length of the CDR3 is 12 residues. The CDR3 protein is CASIGRAGGYTF. CDR3 nucleotides: TGTGCCAGCATCGGGAGGGCAGGGGGCTACACCTTC.

V is TRBV5-1 and J is TRBJ1-1; D unclear. Germline loops: CDR1 SGHRS, CDR2 YFSETQ. Trimming removed 3 bases from V and 4 bases from J, with 19 bases in between. This CDR3 has 16 amino acids. Here the CDR3 reads CASSSSSTASVTEAFF. The CDR3 DNA follows: TGCGCCAGCAGCTCGTCATCGACTGCGAGCGTCACTGAAGCTTTCTTT.

Only a few counts were recorded for this clone. The chain combines TRBV6-5 with TRBJ2-7, with 7 bases matching TRBD1. The CDR3 is 12 amino acids. The ends lost 6 bases at V and 4 bases at J; junction bases unmatched: 3. CDR1 MNHEY and CDR2 SVGAGI come from the germline V gene. The CDR3 loop reads CASSAGGYEQYF. CDR3 bases: TGTGCCAGCAGCGCAGGGGGATACGAGCAGTACTTC.

The chain has TRBV5-1 and TRBJ2-1; 10 nucleotides agree with TRBD2. Looked up from germline, CDR1 is SGHRS and CDR2 is YFSETQ. The CDR3 has 15 residues. The trim removed 0 bases at V and 4 bases at J, leaving 1 base unmatched. The CDR3 spells CASSLASGGYNEQFF. The CDR3 DNA sequence: TGCGCCAGCAGCTTGGCTAGCGGGGGTTACAATGAGCAGTTCTTC. The full variable domain, rest sourced from reference TRBV5-1 and TRBJ2-1, is KAGVTQTPRYLIKTRGQQVTLSCSPISGHRSVSWYQQTPGQGLQFLFEYFSETQRNKGNFPGRFSGRQFSNSRSEMNVSTLELGDSALYLCASSLASGGYNEQFFGPGTRLTVL.

J is TRBJ2-5 and V is TRBV6-1, with D maybe TRBD1 (6 bases). This CDR3 has 13 amino acids. CDR1 is MNHNS and CDR2 is SASEGT in the germline V gene. V lost 5 bases and J 2 bases, leaving 9 bases between the germline ends. The CDR3 reads CASSTQGQETQYF. In DNA, the CDR3 is TGTGCCAGCAGTACACAGGGACAAGAGACCCAGTACTTC.

The CDR3 DNA reads TGTGCCAGCAGTTTACACAGGGCGACTGAAGCTTTCTTT. It yields the protein CASSLHRATEAFF. This sequence joins TRBV27 and TRBJ1-1; D possibly corresponds to TRBD1 (6 bases). Between the trimmed V and J ends, which lost 2 bases and 5 bases, there was a span of 9 bases. Germline CDR1 is MNHEY and CDR2 is SMNVEV (reference sequence). This CDR3 spans 13 amino acids.

The chain is built from TRBV5-6 and TRBJ1-2; D uncertain. The CDR3 spans 13 residues. Between the trimmed V and J ends, which lost 0 bases and 6 bases, there was a span of 9 bases. From germline, CDR1 is SGHDT and CDR2 YYEEEE. CDR3 in DNA: TGTGCCAGCAGCTTGGGGACTTCCAATGGCTACACCTTC. Translating it yields CASSLGTSNGYTF.